This TCR beta chain was obtained from a study of T cell repertoires in cytomegalovirus infection. General study results and limits: Clonotype analysis showed dominance of the ex vivo response by HLA-C-restricted CMV-specific TCR beta clonotypes. Totalled public TCR beta family frequency picked out people who carried CMV plus the relevant HLA.

The ends lost 2 bases at V and 3 bases at J; junction bases unmatched: 13. The germline CDR1 and CDR2 sequences are SGHVS and FQNEAQ. This CDR3 has 17 amino acids. Many counts were recorded for this clonotype. Antigen unknown. TCRdb reprocessed the reads via MiXCR and lists one record per CDR3 protein. The table includes more than 150,000 distinct CDR3 sequences, 23% detected once. Sequenced input: PBMCs. The chain has TRBV7-8 and TRBJ2-7, with 7 positions matching TRBD1. The clonotype was recovered from a human donor in good health (CMV status not recorded). Some clones in this sample may be carry-over from other donors' samples. Here the CDR3 DNA reads TGTGCCAGCAGCTTATCGAGTGCAGGGGGAGCCTACTACGAGCAGTACTTC. It encodes CASSLSSAGGAYYEQYF. Based on the CDR3 plus reference TRBV7-8 and TRBJ2-7, the full variable domain is GAGVSQSPRYKVAKRGQDVALRCDPISGHVSLFWYQQALGQGPEFLTYFQNEAQLDKSGLPSDRFFAERPEGSVSTLKIQRTQQEDSAVYLCASSLSSAGGAYYEQYFGPGTRLTVT.